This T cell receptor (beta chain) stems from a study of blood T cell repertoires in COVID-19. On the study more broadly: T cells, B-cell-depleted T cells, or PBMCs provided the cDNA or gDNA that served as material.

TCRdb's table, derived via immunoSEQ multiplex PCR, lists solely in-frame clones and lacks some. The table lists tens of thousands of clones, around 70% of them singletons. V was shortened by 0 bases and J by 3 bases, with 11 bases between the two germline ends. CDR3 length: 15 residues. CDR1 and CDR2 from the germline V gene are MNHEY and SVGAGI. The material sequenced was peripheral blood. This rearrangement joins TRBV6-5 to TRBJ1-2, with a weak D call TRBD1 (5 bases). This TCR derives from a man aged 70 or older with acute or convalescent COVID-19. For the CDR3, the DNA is TGTGCCAGCAGTTACTCGACAGAGGCCCACTATGGCTACACCTTC. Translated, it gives CASSYSTEAHYGYTF.